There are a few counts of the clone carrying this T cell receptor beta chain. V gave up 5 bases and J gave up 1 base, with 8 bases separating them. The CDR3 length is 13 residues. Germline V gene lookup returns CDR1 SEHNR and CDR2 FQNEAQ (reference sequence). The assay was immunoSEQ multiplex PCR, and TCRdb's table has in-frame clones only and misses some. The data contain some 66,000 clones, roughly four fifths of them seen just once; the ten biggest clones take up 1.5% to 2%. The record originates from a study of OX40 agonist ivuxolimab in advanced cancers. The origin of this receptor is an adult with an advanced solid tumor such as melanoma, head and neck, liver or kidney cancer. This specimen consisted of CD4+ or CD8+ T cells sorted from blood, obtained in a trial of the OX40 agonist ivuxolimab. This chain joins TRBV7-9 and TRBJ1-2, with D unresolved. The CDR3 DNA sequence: TGTGCCAGCAGCCAAACAGTTAACTATGGCTACACCTTC. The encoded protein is CASSQTVNYGYTF.